This T cell receptor (beta chain) is drawn from a study of blood T cell repertoires in COVID-19. Using immunoSEQ multiplex PCR, the repertoire was profiled, and TCRdb retains in-frame clones only, with some absent. The repertoire has 250,000 to 300,000 clones, over 75% of them found once; the top ten carry about 10%. This TCR was recovered from a woman in her 70s with COVID-19, enrolled during active disease. Sequenced sample: peripheral blood.

The CDR3 DNA follows: TGTGCCAGCAGCGTAGGGTTAGGGGGCTTGACCGGGGAGCTGTTTTTT. It specifies CASSVGLGGLTGELFF. The rearrangement joins TRBV9 to TRBJ2-2; 7 nucleotides match TRBD1. The CDR3 runs 16 residues. The V segment lost 0 bases and the J segment 5 bases; nucleotides outside the gene matches: 7. Germline CDR1 is SGDLS and CDR2 is YYNGEE.